Listed here are 10 T cell receptor beta chains from one sample, sequenced in a study of T cell responses to AZD1222 COVID-19 vaccine (dated by TCRdb to the early 2020s). According to the study, the label for this sample's time point signals: about 28 days (+/-7) after the second vaccine dose. The method behind the library was the immunoSEQ multiplex PCR assay. In TCRdb, the immuneACCESS table is reduced to in-frame sequences with V and J assigned. These tables do not hold every clone; where another copy was compared, an unresolved V gene accounts for under half, and the others remain unexplained. The sample records more than 150,000 clones, approximately 90% of which are singletons. The ten top clones hold about 3.5% of the sample. The sample consisted of peripheral blood, taken 28 days after the second AZD1222 dose. These receptors were obtained from an adult who received the AZD1222 COVID-19 vaccine.

The chain uses TRBV29-1 and TRBJ2-5; D remains ambiguous. The CDR3 has 12 residues. Deletions cut 3 bases from V and 5 bases from J, with 10 bases between. Germline CDR1 SQVTM, CDR2 ANQGSEA. CDR3 region: CSVDQAAETQYF. For the CDR3, the DNA is TGCAGCGTTGATCAGGCAGCGGAGACCCAGTACTTC.

V is TRBV18 and J is TRBJ1-6; D is perhaps TRBD1 (6 bases). Trimming pared 5 bases from V and 11 bases from J, leaving 13 bases between. The germline V gene has CDR1 KGHSH and CDR2 LQKENI. The CDR3 loop spans 13 amino acids. The CDR3 is CASSSNRETPLHF. In DNA, the CDR3 is TGTGCCAGCTCATCAAACAGGGAAACACCCCTCCACTTT. The variable domain in full, completed from reference TRBV18 and TRBJ1-6, reads NAGVMQNPRHLVRRRGQEARLRCSPMKGHSHVYWYRQLPEEGLKFMVYLQKENIIDESGMPKERFSAEFPKEGPSILRIQQVVRGDSAAYFCASSSNRETPLHFGNGTRLTVT.

The rearrangement joins TRBV11-2 to TRBJ2-7; D ambiguous. V was clipped by 5 bases and J by 2 bases, with 10 bases between them. From germline, CDR1 is SGHAT and CDR2 FQNNGV. This CDR3 has 13 amino acids. The CDR3 spells CASSRRETYEQYF. The DNA of the CDR3 is TGTGCCAGCAGCCGTAGGGAAACCTACGAGCAGTACTTC.

This clone has only one observation. This rearrangement joins TRBV20-1 to TRBJ1-2; no clear D. CDR3 size: 11 residues. Trimming left V 0 bases short and J 6 bases short, with 5 bases between. Germline CDR1 and CDR2: DFQATT and SNEGSKA (reference sequence). The CDR3 loop reads CSARDADGYTF. The CDR3 DNA reads as TGCAGTGCTAGAGATGCGGATGGCTACACCTTC.

The rearrangement links TRBV7-4 to TRBJ1-1; no clear D gene. Per germline, CDR1 SGHVT and CDR2 SQSDAQ. The V end lost 6 bases, the J end lost 4 bases, and 12 bases lay between the germline ends. The CDR3 covers 13 residues. The CDR3 bases are TGTGCCAGCAGAATTAAAAATTTCACTGAAGCTTTCTTT. Translating gives CASRIKNFTEAFF.

This clone appeared a single time. The rearrangement uses TRBV10-1 and TRBJ1-2, with 9 positions matching TRBD1. V was pared by 6 bases and J by 3 bases, with 11 bases of the junction left unmatched. Germline CDR1 and CDR2: WNHNN and SYGVQD (reference sequence). The CDR3 runs to 16 residues. In DNA form, the CDR3 reads TGCGCCAGCAGCCGGGACAGGGAGCGAGGAGACTATGGCTACACCTTC. This sequence encodes CASSRDRERGDYGYTF.

The gene calls are TRBV27 and TRBJ1-2; 7 positions agree with TRBD1. Germline V lookup: CDR1 MNHEY, CDR2 SMNVEV (reference sequence). This CDR3 is 14 amino acids long. V lost 5 bases and J lost 2; bases outside the gene matches: 5. The DNA of the CDR3 is TGTGCCAGCAGTACCTCGACAGGGAACTATGGCTACACCTTC. Translating gives CASSTSTGNYGYTF.

The gene calls are TRBV7-9 and TRBJ2-2, with a possible D match to TRBD2 (6 bases). V gave up 8 bases and J gave up 4 bases, with 20 bases separating them. CDR1 is SEHNR, CDR2 FQNEAQ, per germline (reference sequence). This CDR3 is built from 16 residues. The DNA of the CDR3 is TGTGCCAGCCTTACGCGGGACTCATTAAGCACCGGGGAGCTGTTTTTT. Translating gives CASLTRDSLSTGELFF.

The chain uses TRBV5-1 and TRBJ1-5; no firm D call. The germline CDR1 and CDR2 sequences are SGHRS and YFSETQ. Trimming removed 7 bases at V and 1 base at J, with 9 bases between. The CDR3 is 13 residues long. CDR3 sequence: CASSTGSNQPQHF. DNA for the CDR3: TGCGCCAGCTCGACGGGGAGCAATCAGCCCCAGCATTTT.

The J gene is TRBJ2-7, the V gene TRBV9; D unresolved. There are 15 residues in the CDR3. The V gene's germline CDR1 is SGDLS and CDR2 YYNGEE. V dropped 0 bases and J dropped 0 bases, with 10 bases sitting between them. The CDR3 bases are TGTGCCAGCAGCGTAGGGCAGGTCAGCTCCTACGAGCAGTACTTC. Amino acids: CASSVGQVSSYEQYF.